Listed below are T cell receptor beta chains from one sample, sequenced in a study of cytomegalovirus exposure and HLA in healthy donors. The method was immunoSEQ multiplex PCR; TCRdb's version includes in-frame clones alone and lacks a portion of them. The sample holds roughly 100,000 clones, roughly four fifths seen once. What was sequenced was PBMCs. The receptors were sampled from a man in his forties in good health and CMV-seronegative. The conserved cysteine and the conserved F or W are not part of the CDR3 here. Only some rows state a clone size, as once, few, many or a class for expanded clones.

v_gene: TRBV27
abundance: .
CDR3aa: ASTRRGATEAF

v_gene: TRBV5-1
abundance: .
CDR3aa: ASSTTSGIGGELF

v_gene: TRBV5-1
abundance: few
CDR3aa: ASSSGFNTEAF

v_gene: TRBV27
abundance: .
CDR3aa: ASTLGQGGPQY

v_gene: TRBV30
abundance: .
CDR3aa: AGLARNTDTQY

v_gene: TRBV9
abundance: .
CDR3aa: ASSVAPGGAGNTIY

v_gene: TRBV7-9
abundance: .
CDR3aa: ASSSGFPEETQY

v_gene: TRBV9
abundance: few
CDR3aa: ASSANSGGPDTQY

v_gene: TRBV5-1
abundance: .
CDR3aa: ASGVAGGPTDTQY

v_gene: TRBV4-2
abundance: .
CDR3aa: ASSQVSSGTYTEAF

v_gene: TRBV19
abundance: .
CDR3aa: ASPSPGTGGPNTEAF

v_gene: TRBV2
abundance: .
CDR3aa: ASSEVGEDPEAF

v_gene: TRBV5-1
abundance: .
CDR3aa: ASSLRGDSGANVLT

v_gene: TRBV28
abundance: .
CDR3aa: AGKGQAGETQY

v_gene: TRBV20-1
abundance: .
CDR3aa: SASSYNEQF

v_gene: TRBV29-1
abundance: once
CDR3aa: SVEGAGGAEDTQY

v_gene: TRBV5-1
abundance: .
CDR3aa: ASSPQGQWEQY

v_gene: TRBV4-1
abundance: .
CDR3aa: ASSQEVLRGASYNEQF

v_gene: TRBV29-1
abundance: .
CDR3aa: SVGPGASQPQH

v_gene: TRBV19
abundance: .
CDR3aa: ATREAPNEKLF

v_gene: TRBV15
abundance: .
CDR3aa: ATSRDRGKETQY

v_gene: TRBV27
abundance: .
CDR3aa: ASSQGSHEQY

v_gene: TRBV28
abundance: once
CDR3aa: ASEGTGVTGANVLT

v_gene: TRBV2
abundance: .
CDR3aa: ASRGRLRTNEKLF

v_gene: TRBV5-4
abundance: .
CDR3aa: ASSSNRGLSYNEQF

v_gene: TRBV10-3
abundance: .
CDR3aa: AITPDSPPYEQY

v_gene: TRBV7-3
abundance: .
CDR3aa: ASSPGGFDSPLH

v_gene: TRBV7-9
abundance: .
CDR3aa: ASSPGLAGYEQY

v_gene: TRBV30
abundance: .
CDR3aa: AWQALGASGNTIY

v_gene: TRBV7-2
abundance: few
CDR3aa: ASSMSGSLHEQY

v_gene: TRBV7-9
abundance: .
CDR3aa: ASSLSEDPKDTEAF

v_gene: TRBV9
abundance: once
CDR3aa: ASSVADSPYGYT

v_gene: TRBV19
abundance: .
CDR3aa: ASSRGQSSSGNTIY

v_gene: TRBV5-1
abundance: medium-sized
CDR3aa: ASSPGASTDTQY

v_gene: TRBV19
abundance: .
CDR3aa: ASSILGVYNEQF

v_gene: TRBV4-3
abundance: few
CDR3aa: ASSQVSGIQSYNEQF

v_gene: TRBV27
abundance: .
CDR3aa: ASSSRGGLTNEKLF

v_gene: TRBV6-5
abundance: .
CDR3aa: ASSFGGNYGYT

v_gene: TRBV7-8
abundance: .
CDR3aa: ASSLVDRDRINSNQPQH

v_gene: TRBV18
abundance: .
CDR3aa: ASSPPWSGGAIDTQY